What follows describes a single TCR beta chain. Its antigen is still unknown. PCR involved 60 Vbeta and 13 Jbeta primers. Generated by immunoSEQ multiplex PCR, the TCRdb table keeps only in-frame clones and is missing some. The table records more than 95,000 clones, over 70% of them present only once. The V end lost 5 bases, the J end lost 2 bases, and 10 bases lay between the germline ends. Per germline, CDR1 SGHVS and CDR2 FNYEAQ. This CDR3 has 13 residues. This entry belongs to a study of cytomegalovirus exposure and HLA in healthy donors. There were likely unrecorded immune exposures, though donors were nominally healthy when sampled. Study observations and caveats: Association with HLA alleles at 0.05 false discovery rate was found for 15,000 or so TCR beta sequences in a later analysis. Reports state that TCR beta sequences accurately predicted most subjects' HLA-A and HLA-B alleles.

The origin of this receptor is a middle-aged woman in good health and CMV-seropositive. The chain is built from TRBV7-6 and TRBJ2-7; D unclear. The sequencing input was PBMCs. CDR3 region: CASSDGSTYEQYF. CDR3 DNA: TGTGCCAGCAGCGACGGGTCCACCTACGAGCAGTACTTC.